One and the same sample provided the 27 T cell receptor beta chains below, sequenced in a study of patients and donors after allogeneic stem cell transplantation. MiXCR, run by TCRdb on the RT-PCR reads, gives a single entry per CDR3 protein. The sample consists of about a million distinct CDR3 sequences, approximately 19% of them appearing once. The sequencing sample was made of blood, either unsorted or a sorted T cell fraction (not recorded which). These receptors all stem from a human donor who was either an allogeneic HSCT recipient or a stem cell or donor lymphocyte infusion donor (not recorded which). It is not recorded whose cells these are; they may come from a transplant donor.

This chain joins TRBV18 and TRBJ1-3; a weak D match, TRBD1 (6 bases). V gave up 5 bases and J gave up 4 bases, with 12 bases separating them. CDR3 size: 14 residues. CDR1 and CDR2 from the germline V gene are KGHSH and LQKENI. The CDR3 nucleotides are TGTGCCAGCTCAGCACAGGGCCCCGGAAACACCATATATTTT. This gives the protein CASSAQGPGNTIYF.

The chain combines TRBV5-1 with TRBJ2-6; no clear D gene. CDR3 length equals 15 residues. CDR1 and CDR2 (germline): SGHRS, YFSETQ. V lost 1 base and J lost 2, with 7 bases in between. In nucleotides, the CDR3 is TGCGCCAGCAGCTTGACAGCGACTGGGGCCAACGTCCTGACTTTC. It is translated as CASSLTATGANVLTF. The full variable domain, in which reference TRBV5-1 and TRBJ2-6 provide the parts outside the CDR3, is KAGVTQTPRYLIKTRGQQVTLSCSPISGHRSVSWYQQTPGQGLQFLFEYFSETQRNKGNFPGRFSGRQFSNSRSEMNVSTLELGDSALYLCASSLTATGANVLTFGAGSRLTVL.

This clonotype turned up a few times. V usage is TRBV20-1 and J usage is TRBJ2-2; D could derive from TRBD1 or TRBD2 (5 bases each). Germline V gene data show CDR1 as DFQATT and CDR2 as SNEGSKA (reference sequence). CDR3 length: 15 residues. The ends were cut back, 2 bases at V and 0 bases at J, with 10 bases in the middle. CDR3 residues: CSARRDAANTGELFF. CDR3 coding DNA: TGCAGTGCTAGACGGGACGCCGCGAACACCGGGGAGCTGTTTTTT.

The rearrangement links TRBV18 to TRBJ2-6, with 11 nucleotides matching TRBD1. CDR3 length equals 17 residues. V shed 4 bases and J 2 bases; nucleotides not matched to a gene: 4. Germline-derived CDR1 and CDR2 are KGHSH and LQKENI. CDR3 residues: CASSRGQGAPGANVLTF. Written as DNA, the CDR3 is TGTGCCAGCTCACGAGGACAGGGGGCTCCTGGGGCCAACGTCCTGACTTTC. The whole variable domain, filled in from reference TRBV18 and TRBJ2-6, reads NAGVMQNPRHLVRRRGQEARLRCSPMKGHSHVYWYRQLPEEGLKFMVYLQKENIIDESGMPKERFSAEFPKEGPSILRIQQVVRGDSAAYFCASSRGQGAPGANVLTFGAGSRLTVL.

This clonotype was detected ten times or more. V usage is TRBV12-3 or TRBV12-4 and J usage is TRBJ2-6; D unresolved. V dropped 6 bases and J dropped 10 bases, with 7 bases sitting between them. The CDR3 is made up of 11 amino acids. CDR3 protein: CASRSVNVLTF. The CDR3 region has the DNA TGTGCCAGCAGATCAGTAAACGTCCTGACTTTC.

The rearrangement links TRBV15 to TRBJ1-4; TRBD1 agrees at 8 bases. Trimming cost V 0 bases and J 6 bases; bases outside gene matches: 3. In germline, CDR1 is LNHNV, CDR2 YYDKDF (reference sequence). The CDR3 loop spans 15 amino acids. CDR3 region: CATSRDDRGDEKLFF. For the CDR3, the DNA is TGTGCCACCAGCAGAGATGACAGGGGCGATGAAAAACTGTTTTTT.

There are a few counts of this clonotype. This chain connects TRBV20-1 to TRBJ1-1, with unresolved D. Between the trimmed V and J ends, which lost 6 bases and 1 base, there was a span of 18 bases. CDR3 length: 15 amino acids. The V gene's germline CDR1 is DFQATT and CDR2 SNEGSKA (reference sequence). The CDR3 sequence is CSAAPGAQPNTEAFF. The DNA for the CDR3 is TGCAGTGCCGCCCCAGGAGCACAACCGAACACTGAAGCTTTCTTT.

This clonotype was recorded a few times. This sequence joins TRBV20-1 and TRBJ1-6; D unresolved. Germline values: CDR1 DFQATT, CDR2 SNEGSKA (reference sequence). The CDR3 totals 13 residues. V lost 0 bases and J 8 bases, leaving 8 bases between the germline ends. The CDR3 DNA reads as TGCAGTGCTAGAGATCGCGGTTATTCACCCCTCCACTTT. Translating gives CSARDRGYSPLHF.

This chain joins TRBV20-1 and TRBJ2-5; TRBD2 matches 7 bases. CDR3 length: 12 amino acids. V dropped 4 bases and J dropped 4; count of bases not matched to a gene: 3. Germline V gene data show CDR1 as DFQATT and CDR2 as SNEGSKA (reference sequence). CDR3 region: CSAKRGLETQYF. The CDR3 DNA reads as TGCAGTGCTAAGCGGGGTTTAGAGACCCAGTACTTC.

Many counts were recorded for this clonotype. The rearrangement uses TRBV12-3 or TRBV12-4 and TRBJ2-7; D possibly corresponds to TRBD1 (6 bases). Trimming shortened V by 4 bases and J by 3 bases, and 13 bases separated the two germline ends. This CDR3 region has 14 residues. The CDR3 nucleotides are TGTGCCAGCAGTTACAGGGTCCCAAGCTACGAGCAGTACTTC. Protein product: CASSYRVPSYEQYF.

This clonotype was observed a handful of times. The chain is built from TRBV20-1 and TRBJ2-5; D call uncertain. Germline V lookup: CDR1 DFQATT, CDR2 SNEGSKA (reference sequence). CDR3 length: 16 residues. The germline V and J ends were trimmed by 3 bases and 2 bases, with 19 bases remaining between them. Written as DNA, the CDR3 is TGCAGTGCTAGCCGAGACTCCTCTGCTAGGCAAGAGACCCAGTACTTC. This codes for CSASRDSSARQETQYF.

The V call is TRBV15, the J call TRBJ1-2; D is perhaps TRBD1 (6 bases). The CDR3 has 15 residues. Trimming took off 9 bases at V and 0 bases at J, with 17 bases between the two ends. The V gene's germline CDR1 is LNHNV and CDR2 YYDKDF (reference sequence). DNA for the CDR3: TGTGCCACAGAACCGGGGGCTCGGGCTAACTATGGCTACACCTTC. Protein sequence: CATEPGARANYGYTF.

V and J are TRBV5-1 and TRBJ1-1; D is ambiguous. V was cut by 2 bases and J by 2 bases, with 13 bases left in between. The CDR3 covers 15 residues. In germline, CDR1 is SGHRS, CDR2 YFSETQ. The CDR3 region has the DNA TGCGCCAGCAGCTTAAAGACGGGCCTCAACACTGAAGCTTTCTTT. Its translation: CASSLKTGLNTEAFF.

This clonotype was detected ten times or more. At one end, the junction sequence differs from germline, possibly due to a read error. The chain links TRBV12-3 or TRBV12-4 to TRBJ2-3, with D possibly being TRBD1 or TRBD2 (6 bases each). The CDR3 contains 14 residues. CDR3 loop: CASSLEGGGDTQYF. For the CDR3, the DNA is TGCGCCAGCAGCTTGGAGGGGGGCGGAGATACGCAGTATTTT.

This clonotype came up a few times. The rearrangement links TRBV4-1 to TRBJ2-1; 12 nucleotides match TRBD1. V lost 6 bases, J lost 7 bases, and 7 bases stayed unmatched. There are 15 residues in the CDR3. Germline values: CDR1 MGHRA, CDR2 YSYEKL. CDR3: CASSPSGQGANEQFF. Here the CDR3 DNA reads TGCGCCAGCAGTCCCTCGGGACAGGGGGCAAATGAGCAGTTCTTC.

This clonotype has a handful of counts. The genes are TRBV12-3 or TRBV12-4 and TRBJ1-2; possible D gene TRBD1, 5 bases. The CDR3 contains 13 residues. Trimming removed 0 bases at V and 4 bases at J, with 6 bases between. In DNA, the CDR3 is TGTGCCAGCAGTTTAGCGAGGGGCTATGGCTACACCTTC. It codes for CASSLARGYGYTF.

This chain joins TRBV7-2 and TRBJ1-2, with D possibly TRBD1 on 6 matching bases. The CDR3 extends over 15 amino acids. Germline CDR1 SGHTA, CDR2 FQGNSA. V was clipped by 4 bases and J by 7 bases, with 19 bases between them. CDR3 sequence reads: CASSSMGGAGGGYTF. CDR3 bases: TGTGCCAGCAGCTCGATGGGGGGGGCGGGAGGTGGCTACACCTTC.

The V and J genes are TRBV6-2 or TRBV6-3 and TRBJ1-6, with unresolved D. This CDR3 has 15 amino acids. Germline V gene sequence: CDR1 MNHEY, CDR2 SVGEGT. V was clipped by 3 bases and J by 4 bases, with 10 bases between them. The CDR3: CASSYIGPYNSPLHF. CDR3 sequence (DNA): TGTGCCAGCAGTTATATCGGACCTTATAATTCACCCCTCCACTTT.

This clonotype showed up just a few times. V and J are TRBV25-1 and TRBJ2-3, with 13 bases aligning to TRBD2. This CDR3 spans 16 amino acids. V dropped 6 bases and J dropped 0; count of bases not matched to a gene: 3. CDR1 and CDR2 (germline): MGHDK, SYGVNS. The CDR3 nucleotides read TGTGCCAGCAGCGAGGGACTAGCGGGAAGCACAGATACGCAGTATTTT. Translation: CASSEGLAGSTDTQYF. Together with reference TRBV25-1 and TRBJ2-3, the CDR3 gives the full variable domain: EADIYQTPRYLVIGTGKKITLECSQTMGHDKMYWYQQDPGMELHLIHYSYGVNSTEKGDLSSESTVSRIRTEHFPLTLESARPSHTSQYLCASSEGLAGSTDTQYFGPGTRLTVL.

This clonotype has more than one count but fewer than ten. This chain joins TRBV12-3 or TRBV12-4 and TRBJ1-5; TRBD1 agrees at 8 bases. Germline trimming cut 6 bases from V and 3 bases from J; bases unmatched to any gene: 7. The CDR3 is 15 residues long. CDR3 DNA: TGTGCCAGCAGCCTGACAGGGGCCCCCAATCAGCCCCAGCATTTT. It encodes CASSLTGAPNQPQHF.

This clonotype was seen repeatedly, ten times or more. The chain combines TRBV12-3 or TRBV12-4 with TRBJ2-6; a weak D match, TRBD1 (7 bases). The ends were cut back, 4 bases at V and 3 bases at J, with 16 bases in the middle. The CDR3 is 17 residues long. The CDR3 spells CASSSQGGSGGANVLTF. The CDR3 region has the DNA TGTGCCAGCAGTTCTCAGGGGGGCTCCGGTGGGGCCAACGTCCTGACTTTC.

The chain employs TRBV6-1 and TRBJ1-1; 9 bases align to TRBD1. CDR3 length equals 16 residues. CDR1 and CDR2 from the germline V gene are MNHNS and SASEGT. V lost 6 bases to trimming and J lost 0 bases; unmatched junction nucleotides: 8. The CDR3 loop reads CASRIRTGVVNTEAFF. CDR3 nucleotide sequence: TGTGCCAGCAGAATAAGGACAGGGGTAGTGAACACTGAAGCTTTCTTT.

The V gene is TRBV5-5, the J gene TRBJ1-6; D is undetermined. Germline V lookup: CDR1 SGHKS, CDR2 YYEKEE (reference sequence). The ends were cut back, 3 bases at V and 10 bases at J, with 17 bases in the middle. This CDR3 has 15 residues. CDR3 DNA sequence: TGTGCCAGCAGCTACGCCGCAGTGGTGAGATCACCCCTCCACTTT. Encoded protein: CASSYAAVVRSPLHF.

The chain has TRBV20-1 and TRBJ2-1, with 7 bases aligning to TRBD2. The CDR3 is 14 residues long. CDR1 and CDR2 from the germline V gene are DFQATT and SNEGSKA (reference sequence). The trim removed 6 bases at V and 10 bases at J, leaving 15 bases unmatched. Here the CDR3 DNA reads TGCAGTGCCACTTGGGCTAGCGGACTTACGGAGCAGTTCTTC. Translating gives CSATWASGLTEQFF.

This clonotype was observed a handful of times. V is TRBV5-6 and J is TRBJ2-7; D is uncertain. Germline CDR1 reads SGHDT; CDR2 reads YYEEEE. The V gene lost 0 bases and the J gene lost 1 base, with 8 bases spanning the gap. The CDR3 sequence is 14 residues long. This CDR3 is CASSLEQDSYEQYF. The CDR3 DNA follows: TGTGCCAGCAGCTTGGAGCAGGATTCCTACGAGCAGTACTTC.

The chain couples TRBV18 to TRBJ1-3; no reliable D call. Germline lookup yields CDR1 KGHSH and CDR2 LQKENI. CDR3 length equals 17 residues. Trimming took 3 bases from V and 2 from J, leaving 17 bases between them. The CDR3 region is CASSPAALSPTGNTIYF. The CDR3 DNA is TGTGCCAGCTCACCCGCGGCTCTGAGTCCCACTGGAAACACCATATATTTT.

A few counts support this clonotype. The genes are TRBV12-3 or TRBV12-4 and TRBJ1-1, with a tentative D call TRBD1 (6 bases). V was pared by 6 bases and J by 3 bases, with 14 bases between. This CDR3 contains 14 residues. CDR3: CASRLQGWDTEAFF. CDR3 DNA: TGTGCCAGCAGACTACAGGGTTGGGACACTGAAGCTTTCTTT.